The rows below give T cell receptor beta chains drawn from one sample of a study of blood T cell repertoires in COVID-19. Data came from immunoSEQ multiplex PCR; TCRdb stores just in-frame clones and leaves some out. Of 200,000 to 250,000 clones listed, roughly 84% are singletons. The sequenced material came from PBMCs or T cells enriched from blood (not recorded which). The origin of the receptors is a woman in her thirties or forties who had recovered from COVID-19. Each CDR3 is given with its conserved first and last residue. D genes are given only for firm matches. Rows may omit the clone size; those that give it use once, few, many or a size class.

J gene	clone size	D gene	V gene	CDR3 protein	CDR3 DNA
TRBJ1-1	.	.	TRBV7-2	CASSYYTNTEAFF	TGTGCCAGCAGCTACTACACGAACACTGAAGCTTTCTTT
TRBJ2-2	once	.	TRBV7-8	CASSSIDRPNTGELFF	TGTGCCAGCAGCTCTATAGACAGGCCCAACACCGGGGAGCTGTTTTTT
TRBJ1-1	.	.	TRBV20-1	CSAAGTEAFF	TGCAGTGCCGCGGGCACTGAAGCTTTCTTT
TRBJ1-1	.	.	TRBV10-3	CATKTANTEAFF	TGTGCCACTAAGACAGCGAACACTGAAGCTTTCTTT
TRBJ2-1	.	TRBD2	TRBV9	CASSGTSGFYNEQFF	TGTGCCAGCAGCGGAACTAGCGGATTCTACAATGAGCAGTTCTTC
TRBJ2-5	.	TRBD2	TRBV29-1	CSALGLPGTQYF	TGCAGCGCCCTGGGACTACCAGGGACCCAGTACTTC
TRBJ2-1	.	TRBD1	TRBV5-1	CASSLALGQNNEQFF	TGCGCCAGCAGCTTGGCCTTGGGACAGAACAATGAGCAGTTCTTC
TRBJ2-2	.	.	TRBV19	CASSSQGELFF	TGTGCCAGTAGTTCGCAGGGGGAGCTGTTTTTT
TRBJ1-5	.	.	TRBV28	CASSPHSSNQPQHF	TGTGCCAGCAGTCCTCACAGTTCCAATCAGCCCCAGCATTTT
TRBJ1-2	.	TRBD1	TRBV5-6	CASSWDQGADYGYTF	TGTGCCAGCAGCTGGGATCAGGGGGCGGACTATGGCTACACCTTC
TRBJ2-2	.	.	TRBV11-2	CASSLGQVTGELFF	TGTGCCAGCAGCTTAGGTCAGGTCACCGGGGAGCTGTTTTTT
TRBJ2-7	.	TRBD2	TRBV7-2	CASSLYLADEQYF	TGTGCCAGCAGCTTATATCTAGCGGACGAGCAGTACTTC
TRBJ2-5	.	TRBD2	TRBV7-9	CASSLGLAAETQYF	TGTGCCAGCAGCCTGGGACTAGCTGCAGAGACCCAGTACTTC
TRBJ2-3	.	TRBD2	TRBV3-1/TRBV3-2	CASSHTTSGSGYTQYF	TGTGCCAGCAGCCATACGACTAGCGGGAGCGGATATACGCAGTATTTT
TRBJ1-1	.	TRBD1	TRBV5-1	CASSPGQGATEAFF	TGCGCCAGCAGCCCGGGACAGGGGGCAACTGAAGCTTTCTTT
TRBJ1-4	.	.	TRBV19	CASSILGRYNEKLFF	TGTGCCAGTAGTATATTGGGGCGATATAATGAAAAACTGTTTTTT
TRBJ2-3	.	.	TRBV6-2/TRBV6-3	CASSPDSPTDTQYF	TGTGCCAGCAGCCCCGACAGCCCTACAGATACGCAGTATTTT
TRBJ2-2	.	TRBD1	TRBV28	CASRRTGELAGELFF	TGTGCCAGCAGACGGACAGGGGAATTAGCCGGGGAGCTGTTTTTT
TRBJ2-1	.	TRBD1	TRBV19	CASSPKRGTGAHNEQFF	TGTGCCAGTAGTCCCAAACGGGGGACAGGGGCCCACAATGAGCAGTTCTTC
TRBJ1-2	.	.	TRBV3-1/TRBV3-2	CASSQLWGGSYGYTF	TGTGCCAGCAGCCAACTTTGGGGAGGGTCCTATGGCTACACCTTC
TRBJ1-3	.	TRBD1	TRBV19	CASKFGQEASGNTIYF	TGTGCCAGTAAATTCGGACAGGAGGCTTCTGGAAACACCATATATTTT
TRBJ2-1	.	TRBD2	TRBV5-6	CASMARAGGTYNEQFF	TGTGCCAGCATGGCGAGGGCGGGAGGGACCTACAATGAGCAGTTCTTC
TRBJ1-2	.	.	TRBV10-3	CAISQTKDKSGYTF	TGTGCCATCAGCCAGACGAAAGACAAGTCTGGCTACACCTTC
TRBJ1-1	.	.	TRBV24-1	CATSDSTPGSNTEAFF	TGTGCCACCAGTGATTCGACCCCGGGTTCGAACACTGAAGCTTTCTTT
TRBJ1-1	.	.	TRBV3-1/TRBV3-2	CASSRSGTGGAEAFF	TGTGCCAGCAGTCGATCCGGAACTGGGGGGGCTGAAGCTTTCTTT
TRBJ2-2	.	.	TRBV9	CASSVIWRPNTGELFF	TGTGCCAGCAGCGTCATATGGCGGCCAAACACCGGGGAGCTGTTTTTT
TRBJ1-1	.	TRBD1	TRBV27	CASRPERDRGHPLNTEAFF	TGTGCCAGCCGTCCTGAACGGGACAGGGGGCACCCGTTGAACACTGAAGCTTTCTTT
TRBJ2-4	.	TRBD1	TRBV5-4	CASSFGDTGGRNTKNIQYF	TGTGCCAGCAGCTTCGGGGATACAGGGGGCCGAAATACCAAAAACATTCAGTACTTC
TRBJ1-5	.	.	TRBV27	CASSPSRSNQPQHF	TGTGCCAGCAGTCCCTCGAGGAGCAATCAGCCCCAGCATTTT